Presented here are 32 T cell receptor beta chains from one specimen sequenced in a study of CD8 T cells in Susac syndrome. RNA in amounts of roughly 0.5 to 1 ug was reverse transcribed with random hexamers. TCRdb independently ran MiXCR on the immunoSEQ multiplex PCR reads; one entry per CDR3 protein. The sample lists about 120,000 distinct CDR3 sequences, roughly 95% occurring once. The sequenced material came from CD4+ T cells from PBMCs. Every receptor here comes from a human donor with Susac syndrome.

CDR3 amino acids: CSARKGSVTGELFF. DNA of the CDR3: TGCAGTGCTAGAAAGGGGTCGGTAACCGGGGAGCTGTTTTTT. This chain joins TRBV20-1 and TRBJ2-2; possible D gene TRBD1, 5 bases. The CDR3 is 14 residues long. Trimming cost V 2 bases and J 5 bases, with 12 bases left between them. Germline V gene data show CDR1 as DFQATT and CDR2 as SNEGSKA (reference sequence).

The V and J genes are TRBV7-2 and TRBJ2-1, with 10 nucleotides matching TRBD2. CDR3 length: 16 amino acids. The V gene's germline CDR1 is SGHTA and CDR2 FQGNSA. The junction had 15 bases not matched to a gene; V was cut back by 3 bases and J by 13 bases. The CDR3 here is CASSFPGFLQREGQFF. The CDR3, as DNA: TGTGCCAGCAGCTTCCCAGGGTTTCTGCAGCGGGAGGGACAGTTCTTC.

This clonotype showed up just once. This chain uses TRBV12-5 with TRBJ2-6, with D uncertain. CDR1 and CDR2 from the germline V gene are LGHNT and FRNRAP. CDR3 length: 13 amino acids. V lost 7 bases, J lost 1 base, and 5 bases lay in between. The CDR3 loop is CASASSGANVLTF. The CDR3 bases are TGTGCTAGTGCCAGTTCTGGGGCCAACGTCCTGACTTTC.

The chain couples TRBV29-1 to TRBJ2-1; 7 bases map to TRBD2. V lost 6 bases, J lost 5 bases, and 10 bases stayed unmatched. The CDR3 totals 14 residues. Germline assignment: CDR1 SQVTM and CDR2 ANQGSEA. The CDR3 DNA is TGCAGCGTAGCGGGACGGCCTCTCCACAATGAGCAGTTCTTC. Its protein product is CSVAGRPLHNEQFF.

This sequence joins TRBV7-9 and TRBJ2-1; 11 bases are shared with TRBD2. Germline assignment: CDR1 SEHNR and CDR2 FQNEAQ (reference sequence). The ends lost 5 bases at V and 5 bases at J; junction bases unmatched: 5. The CDR3 spans 15 residues. The CDR3 coding sequence is TGTGCCAGCAGCCCGGGGACTAGCGGCAACAATGAGCAGTTCTTC. It encodes CASSPGTSGNNEQFF.

The chain joins TRBV4-2 to TRBJ1-2; 8 bases are shared with TRBD1. The CDR3 contains 15 residues. The germline V gene encodes CDR1 LGHNA and CDR2 YNFKEQ. Trimming removed 1 base from V and 2 bases from J; junction bases left unmatched: 3. The chain's CDR3 is CASSQGQGPNYGYTF. As DNA, the CDR3 is TGTGCCAGCAGCCAAGGACAGGGGCCAAACTATGGCTACACCTTC.

This chain connects TRBV20-1 to TRBJ1-5; 7 nucleotides align to TRBD1. The CDR3 loop spans 13 amino acids. J lost 4 bases, V lost 4 bases, and 4 bases had no gene match. The germline gives CDR1 DFQATT, CDR2 SNEGSKA (reference sequence). CDR3 in amino acids: CSANRGGNQPQHF. DNA for the CDR3: TGCAGTGCTAACAGGGGTGGAAATCAGCCCCAGCATTTT.

The V and J genes are TRBV5-4 and TRBJ2-3, with D perhaps TRBD2 (6 bases). This CDR3 is 16 amino acids long. V was clipped by 2 bases and J by 1 base, with 14 bases between them. Germline CDR1 SGHNT, CDR2 YYREEE (reference sequence). The CDR3 DNA is TGTGCCAGCAGCTTATTAGCGGAAAGGGGCACAGATACGCAGTATTTT. Translating gives CASSLLAERGTDTQYF.

The chain recombines TRBV12-3 or TRBV12-4 with TRBJ2-1; D perhaps matches TRBD2 (5 bases). V was shortened by 3 bases and J by 2 bases, with 11 bases between the two germline ends. This CDR3 has 15 residues. The CDR3 region is CASSLRAATYNEQFF. In nucleotides, the CDR3 is TGTGCCAGCAGTTTGAGGGCAGCCACCTACAATGAGCAGTTCTTC.

This rearrangement joins TRBV7-9 to TRBJ1-2; D perhaps matches TRBD1 (5 bases). Between the trimmed V and J ends, which lost 4 bases and 2 bases, there was a span of 17 bases. The CDR3 consists of 16 residues. Germline CDR1 is SEHNR and CDR2 is FQNEAQ (reference sequence). CDR3 sequence (DNA): TGTGCCAGCAGCTGGTTATTGCGGGACTTCAACTATGGCTACACCTTC. It translates to CASSWLLRDFNYGYTF. The full variable domain, with the rest looked up from reference TRBV7-9 and TRBJ1-2, is DTGVSQNPRHKITKRGQNVTFRCDPISEHNRLYWYRQTLGQGPEFLTYFQNEAQLEKSRLLSDRFSAERPKGSFSTLEIQRTEQGDSAMYLCASSWLLRDFNYGYTFGSGTRLTVV.

V usage is TRBV30 and J usage is TRBJ1-5, with no clear D. Trimming left V 0 bases short and J 6 bases short, with 15 bases between. Germline V gene lookup returns CDR1 GTSNPN and CDR2 SVGIG (reference sequence). The CDR3 totals 15 residues. CDR3: CAWSVGSGSGQPQHF. The CDR3, as DNA: TGTGCCTGGAGTGTAGGATCCGGGTCTGGTCAGCCCCAGCATTTT.

The genes are TRBV7-8 and TRBJ1-3; D remains unclear. Germline CDR1 is SGHVS and CDR2 is FQNEAQ. V was pared by 2 bases and J by 1 base, with 15 bases between. There are 17 residues in the CDR3. CDR3 sequence: CASSLYLRGSSGNTIYF. CDR3 in DNA: TGTGCCAGCAGCTTATATCTCAGAGGGTCTTCTGGAAACACCATATATTTT.

The rearrangement links TRBV12-3 or TRBV12-4 to TRBJ2-3; D is possibly TRBD2 (6 bases). V dropped 4 bases and J dropped 1 base, with 15 bases sitting between them. The CDR3 has 16 residues. The CDR3 region is CASSSRSSGRTDTQYF. CDR3 in DNA: TGTGCCAGCAGTTCCCGGAGTAGCGGACGCACAGATACGCAGTATTTT.

This rearrangement joins TRBV24-1 to TRBJ2-7; D might be TRBD1 (5 bases). The V end was cut by 0 bases, the J end by 5 bases, with 10 bases between. CDR1 KGHDR and CDR2 SFDVKD come from the germline V gene. The CDR3 consists of 14 residues. CDR3 residues: CATSDLRQGNEQYF. CDR3 nucleotide sequence: TGTGCCACCAGTGATTTGCGGCAGGGTAACGAGCAGTACTTC.

V gene TRBV3-1 combines with J gene TRBJ2-3, with TRBD2 matching 15 bases. Germline trimming cut 4 bases from V and 2 bases from J; bases unmatched to any gene: 4. Germline loops: CDR1 LGHDT, CDR2 YNNKEL (reference sequence). The CDR3 runs 17 residues. For the CDR3, the DNA is TGTGCCAGCAGCCGGACTAGCGGGAGGGCCGCCACAGATACGCAGTATTTT. Protein product: CASSRTSGRAATDTQYF.

V usage is TRBV24-1 and J usage is TRBJ1-1; D perhaps matches TRBD1 (5 bases). The CDR3 is 14 residues long. V gave up 3 bases and J gave up 2 bases, with 9 bases separating them. Looked up from germline, CDR1 is KGHDR and CDR2 is SFDVKD. This CDR3 reads CATSDRGGNTEAFF. The CDR3 DNA reads as TGTGCCACCAGTGATCGGGGGGGAAACACTGAAGCTTTCTTT.

The V gene is TRBV9, the J gene TRBJ1-2; TRBD1 is a possible D gene (5 bases). Trimming cost V 0 bases and J 7 bases, with 10 bases left between them. CDR1 and CDR2 (germline): SGDLS, YYNGEE. This CDR3 comprises 13 residues. In DNA form, the CDR3 reads TGTGCCAGCAGCGTAGGCCAGGGTACTGGCTACACCTTC. Amino acids: CASSVGQGTGYTF. Drawing the rest from reference TRBV9 and TRBJ1-2, the complete variable domain is DSGVTQTPKHLITATGQRVTLRCSPRSGDLSVYWYQQSLDQGLQFLIQYYNGEERAKGNILERFSAQQFPDLHSELNLSSLELGDSALYFCASSVGQGTGYTFGSGTRLTVV.

The chain is built from TRBV7-2 and TRBJ2-1; perhaps TRBD1 as D (5 bases). With 5 bases removed from V and 5 bases from J, the gap between germline ends came to 13 bases. This CDR3 is 14 amino acids long. From germline, CDR1 is SGHTA and CDR2 FQGNSA. The CDR3 sequence is CASSAITGNNEQFF. CDR3 DNA: TGTGCCAGCAGCGCTATTACAGGCAACAATGAGCAGTTCTTC.

The chain is built from TRBV12-3 or TRBV12-4 and TRBJ1-2; D ambiguous. V lost 0 bases, J lost 0 bases, and 11 bases lay in between. The CDR3 runs to 16 residues. The CDR3 DNA sequence: TGTGCCAGCAGTTTAGCGCGACCAGGAGCTAACTATGGCTACACCTTC. Protein sequence: CASSLARPGANYGYTF.

This clonotype came up once. The chain has TRBV27 and TRBJ2-1; 7 positions agree with TRBD1. The CDR3 runs 15 residues. Germline lookup yields CDR1 MNHEY and CDR2 SMNVEV (reference sequence). The J segment lost 2 bases and the V segment lost 6 bases, leaving 7 bases of the junction unmatched. CDR3 sequence (DNA): TGTGCCAGCAGGCCTGGTGGGACAGCCTACAATGAGCAGTTCTTC. Its translation is CASRPGGTAYNEQFF.

This sequence joins TRBV19 and TRBJ2-5; TRBD2 matches at 8 bases. CDR3 length equals 15 residues. Germline V gene data show CDR1 as LNHDA and CDR2 as SQIVND (reference sequence). V shed 4 bases, J shed 4 bases, and the junction held 8 bases outside the gene matches. This CDR3 is CASSTPTAGGETQYF. The DNA of the CDR3 is TGTGCCAGTAGTACCCCGACCGCGGGAGGAGAGACCCAGTACTTC.

The V and J genes are TRBV27 and TRBJ2-5; 8 bases map to TRBD1. V gave up 10 bases and J gave up 1 base; unmatched junction bases: 11. The CDR3 extends over 15 amino acids. Germline V gives CDR1 MNHEY, CDR2 SMNVEV (reference sequence). The CDR3 loop is CATSAGQGLQETQYF. The DNA for the CDR3 is TGTGCCACCTCGGCAGGACAGGGTCTCCAAGAGACCCAGTACTTC.

The genes are TRBV7-6 and TRBJ1-1, with D unclear. Germline assignment: CDR1 SGHVS and CDR2 FNYEAQ. V was cut by 6 bases and J by 4 bases, with 6 bases left in between. The CDR3 is 11 amino acids. CDR3 in DNA: TGTGCCAGCAGTCAACTCACTGAAGCTTTCTTT. Translation: CASSQLTEAFF.

This clonotype was detected only once. The chain is built from TRBV20-1 and TRBJ1-5; D gene unclear. The length of the CDR3 is 16 residues. CDR1 is DFQATT and CDR2 is SNEGSKA in the germline V gene (reference sequence). Trimming stripped 5 bases from V and 0 bases from J, with 17 bases between. In DNA form, the CDR3 reads TGCAGTGCTCCCGACTTCCCCCAACATAGCAATCAGCCCCAGCATTTT. It encodes CSAPDFPQHSNQPQHF.

V and J are TRBV12-3 or TRBV12-4 and TRBJ2-7; no clear D gene. This CDR3 spans 12 amino acids. V was shortened by 5 bases and J by 7 bases, with 12 bases between the two germline ends. CDR3 protein: CASSRQLGEQYF. In nucleotides, the CDR3 is TGTGCCAGCAGTCGCCAATTGGGGGAGCAGTACTTC.

This clonotype showed up just a few times. The chain carries TRBV30 and TRBJ2-7; D gene uncertain. The V and J ends lost 3 bases and 2 bases respectively, with 5 bases between them. CDR1 GTSNPN and CDR2 SVGIG come from the germline V gene (reference sequence). CDR3 length: 11 residues. The CDR3 nucleotides are TGTGCCTGGAGGGGAACCTACGAGCAGTACTTC. Translated, it gives CAWRGTYEQYF.

The chain combines TRBV9 with TRBJ1-2; D gene uncertain. Germline V CDR1 and CDR2: SGDLS, YYNGEE. Deletions cut 4 bases from V and 4 bases from J, with 11 bases between. CDR3 length: 13 amino acids. DNA for the CDR3: TGTGCCAGCAGCCCTCCGTCCCTCTATGGCTACACCTTC. It yields the protein CASSPPSLYGYTF.

The chain carries TRBV30 and TRBJ2-5, with TRBD1 matching 7 bases. This CDR3 spans 13 amino acids. Germline CDR1 and CDR2: GTSNPN and SVGIG (reference sequence). With V trimmed by 2 bases and J by 4 bases, 4 bases remained unmatched. This chain's CDR3 is CAWSSGQTETQYF. CDR3 bases: TGTGCCTGGAGTTCGGGACAGACAGAGACCCAGTACTTC.

The chain has TRBV14 and TRBJ1-1, with 7 nucleotides matching TRBD1. This CDR3 spans 17 amino acids. J was trimmed by 0 bases and V by 1 base; bases with no gene match: 8. Germline V lookup: CDR1 SGHDN, CDR2 FVKESK. This chain's CDR3 is CASSQGAGGLMNTEAFF. The CDR3 bases are TGTGCCAGCAGCCAAGGAGCAGGGGGTCTCATGAACACTGAAGCTTTCTTT.

This rearrangement joins TRBV9 to TRBJ2-7, with D maybe TRBD1 (6 bases). The ends were cut back, 0 bases at V and 5 bases at J, with 15 bases in the middle. This CDR3 has 15 amino acids. CDR1 SGDLS and CDR2 YYNGEE come from the germline V gene. CDR3 loop: CASSVGKAGVDEQYF. The CDR3 nucleotides read TGTGCCAGCAGCGTAGGAAAAGCAGGGGTAGACGAGCAGTACTTC.

This clonotype was found once. The chain couples TRBV7-8 to TRBJ2-5; perhaps TRBD2 as D (6 bases). The CDR3 is made up of 15 amino acids. Trimming stripped 5 bases from V and 9 bases from J, with 22 bases between. Germline V CDR1 and CDR2: SGHVS, FQNEAQ. CDR3 coding DNA: TGTGCCAGCAGCCTGGGACTCCGAAGAGATTTGGCCCAGTACTTC. Its protein product is CASSLGLRRDLAQYF.

The chain carries TRBV20-1 and TRBJ1-4, with 7 nucleotides matching TRBD1. The CDR3 is 13 amino acids. Germline V gene sequence: CDR1 DFQATT, CDR2 SNEGSKA (reference sequence). J was trimmed by 6 bases and V by 5 bases; bases with no gene match: 6. CDR3 in amino acids: CSARQGGDEKLFF. The CDR3 DNA is TGCAGTGCTCGACAGGGAGGGGATGAAAAACTGTTTTTT.